What follows is one T cell receptor beta chain and its context. Its matching antigen is unknown. Per germline, CDR1 SEHNR and CDR2 FQNEAQ (reference sequence). Trimming took 4 bases from V and 5 from J; bases not matched to a gene: 5. This CDR3 contains 16 residues. The sample comes from a study of T cells in Graves' hyperthyroidism and ophthalmopathy. Researchers amplified the TCR beta CDR3 regions from RNA transcripts. When the TCR CDR3 underwent first-round RT-PCR, the HTBI primer set was used. MiXCR, run by TCRdb on the multiplex PCR reads, gives a single entry per CDR3 protein. The sample comprises 660,000 or so distinct CDR3 sequences, roughly 45% of which are singletons, and approximately 6.8% rests with the top ten. Whole-study results and caveats: Most expanded thyroid clonotypes above 0.001 recurred in blood.

The receptor was isolated from an adult man with Graves' disease, either hyperthyroidism or ophthalmopathy (not recorded which). Sequencing input: peripheral blood or thyroid tissue (not recorded which). The chain couples TRBV7-9 to TRBJ1-6; 10 nucleotides agree with TRBD1. The DNA of the CDR3 is TGTGCCAGCAGCTCCCGGGACAGGGGTAATAATTCACCCCTCCACTTT. Amino acids: CASSSRDRGNNSPLHF.